Following are 27 T cell receptor beta chains from one sample sequenced in a study of blood T cell repertoires in COVID-19. Profiled with immunoSEQ multiplex PCR; TCRdb holds only in-frame clones, not every one. The data hold approximately 320,000 clones, with almost 85% observed a single time. Input material: peripheral blood. The receptors come from a human donor in a cohort sampled during active COVID-19.

The chain combines TRBV7-8 with TRBJ2-7; 7 positions match TRBD1. J gave up 2 bases and V 4 bases, and 2 bases lay outside the gene matches. The CDR3 extends over 13 amino acids. CDR1 is SGHVS and CDR2 is FQNEAQ in the germline V gene. The CDR3 loop reads CASSYGQAYEQYF. CDR3 DNA: TGTGCCAGCAGCTACGGACAGGCCTACGAGCAGTACTTC.

This clone showed up just a few times. The CDR3 protein is CASTRGSGGPTRYNEQFF. CDR3 sequence (DNA): TGCGCCAGCACCCGGGGTAGCGGGGGGCCCACTCGCTACAATGAGCAGTTCTTC. The V call is TRBV5-1, the J call TRBJ2-1; 10 positions agree with TRBD2. The CDR3 runs 18 residues. V was pared by 6 bases and J by 3 bases, with 15 bases of the junction left unmatched. Germline V gene lookup returns CDR1 SGHRS and CDR2 YFSETQ.

The chain links TRBV2 to TRBJ1-2; TRBD1 matches at 8 bases. The CDR3 consists of 13 residues. V lost 6 bases, J lost 6 bases, and 6 bases stayed unmatched. Germline V gene lookup returns CDR1 SNHLY and CDR2 FYNNEI. The CDR3 nucleotides read TGTGCCAGCAGCGGACAGGGAATAGATGGCTACACCTTC. Amino acids: CASSGQGIDGYTF.

The rearrangement uses TRBV11-2 and TRBJ2-7; no definite D call. This CDR3 is built from 15 residues. The V and J ends lost 0 bases and 4 bases respectively, with 13 bases between them. Per germline, CDR1 SGHAT and CDR2 FQNNGV. CDR3 sequence reads: CASSLDLTRSYEQYF. The CDR3 DNA reads TGTGCCAGCAGCTTAGACTTGACACGGTCTTACGAGCAGTACTTC. The entire variable domain, with the rest obtained from reference TRBV11-2 and TRBJ2-7, is as follows: EAGVAQSPRYKIIEKRQSVAFWCNPISGHATLYWYQQILGQGPKLLIQFQNNGVVDDSQLPKDRFSAERLKGVDSTLKIQPAKLEDSAVYLCASSLDLTRSYEQYFGPGTRLTVT.

This clone has a single count. The CDR3 reads CASSQDGTSGGYEQYF. CDR3 in DNA: TGTGCCAGCAGCCAAGATGGGACTAGCGGGGGGTACGAGCAGTACTTC. The chain has TRBV4-2 and TRBJ2-7; 15 bases agree with TRBD2. V trimming: 0 bases; J trimming: 4 bases; junction bases outside the gene matches: 1. CDR3 length: 16 residues. Germline-derived CDR1 and CDR2 are LGHNA and YNFKEQ.

The V gene is TRBV28, the J gene TRBJ2-7, with D perhaps matching TRBD1 (6 bases). V dropped 6 bases and J dropped 4 bases, with 13 bases sitting between them. Germline CDR1 and CDR2: MDHEN and SYDVKM. This CDR3 contains 13 residues. DNA for the CDR3: TGTGCCAGCAGGCCACAGGGTTTGTACGAGCAGTACTTC. Its translation: CASRPQGLYEQYF.

This chain connects TRBV7-5 to TRBJ1-4; the DNA was not used to check the table's D call, TRBD1. TRBV7-5 is a listed pseudogene. This CDR3 is built from 16 residues. CDR3 bases: TGTGTCAGAAGCTTAGTGGGCCGGACAGATGATGAAAAACTGTTTTTT. Its translation is CVRSLVGRTDDEKLFF.

The rearrangement links TRBV18 to TRBJ2-7, with 9 bases lining up with TRBD1. V lost 5 bases and J lost 3; bases outside the gene matches: 5. The CDR3 is 14 residues long. Germline-derived CDR1 and CDR2 are KGHSH and LQKENI. CDR3: CASSSQGAIYEQYF. DNA of the CDR3: TGTGCCAGCTCATCACAGGGGGCTATCTACGAGCAGTACTTC.

V usage is TRBV2 and J usage is TRBJ1-2; D unclear. Trimming removed 6 bases from V and 7 bases from J, with 9 bases in between. CDR1 is SNHLY and CDR2 is FYNNEI in the germline V gene. This CDR3 comprises 11 residues. The CDR3, as DNA: TGTGCCAGCAGGAGGGATGGTGGCTACACCTTC. Translation gives CASRRDGGYTF.

The chain is built from TRBV3-1 (or the pseudogene TRBV3-2) and TRBJ2-3; 7 nucleotides match TRBD2. This CDR3 is built from 17 residues. The germline V gene has CDR1 LGHDT and CDR2 YNNKEL (reference sequence). The J segment lost 0 bases and the V segment lost 1 base, leaving 7 bases of the junction unmatched. The CDR3 nucleotides read TGTGCCAGCAGCCAAGGGGGCAAGCGGGGAAGCACAGATACGCAGTATTTT. Its translation: CASSQGGKRGSTDTQYF.

This chain connects TRBV3-1 (or the pseudogene TRBV3-2) to TRBJ2-5, with 8 bases that match TRBD2. V dropped 4 bases and J dropped 2; count of bases not matched to a gene: 15. Germline CDR1 and CDR2: LGHDT and YNNKEL (reference sequence). CDR3 length: 18 residues. The CDR3 region is CASSLQDGGGIKQETQYF. Written as DNA, the CDR3 is TGTGCCAGCAGCCTCCAAGATGGCGGGGGGATAAAACAAGAGACCCAGTACTTC.

This clone was counted a few times. This chain links TRBV28 with TRBJ2-5; D possibly corresponds to TRBD1 (6 bases). Germline loops: CDR1 MDHEN, CDR2 SYDVKM. The CDR3 totals 14 residues. V was shortened by 6 bases and J by 1 base, with 12 bases between the two germline ends. This CDR3 reads CASRQQGSQETQYF. The CDR3, as DNA: TGTGCCAGCAGGCAGCAGGGGAGCCAAGAGACCCAGTACTTC.

This chain links TRBV12-3 or TRBV12-4 with TRBJ2-7; 9 bases agree with TRBD2. This CDR3 has 13 residues. Trimming removed 6 bases from V and 6 bases from J; junction bases left unmatched: 6. The CDR3 sequence is CASSTGLAPEQYF. CDR3 DNA sequence: TGTGCCAGCAGCACGGGACTAGCTCCCGAGCAGTACTTC.

This clone is a singleton in its sample. This sequence joins TRBV5-4 and TRBJ2-1; 9 bases match TRBD1. CDR3 length: 15 amino acids. Germline CDR1 and CDR2: SGHNT and YYREEE (reference sequence). Trimming removed 3 bases from V and 6 bases from J; junction bases left unmatched: 7. The CDR3 nucleotides are TGTGCCAGCAGCTGGGCCAGGACAGGGGTCAATGAGCAGTTCTTC. This codes for CASSWARTGVNEQFF.

The count of this clone is one. The chain employs TRBV5-4 and TRBJ2-2, with 10 bases lining up with TRBD2. Germline V CDR1 and CDR2: SGHNT, YYREEE (reference sequence). The CDR3 totals 15 residues. The J segment lost 3 bases and the V segment lost 2 bases, leaving 1 base of the junction unmatched. In nucleotides, the CDR3 is TGTGCCAGCAGCTTCGGACTAGCGGACACCGGGGAGCTGTTTTTT. The encoded protein is CASSFGLADTGELFF. Variable domain in full (rest from reference TRBV5-4 and TRBJ2-2): ETGVTQSPTHLIKTRGQQVTLRCSSQSGHNTVSWYQQALGQGPQFIFQYYREEENGRGNFPPRFSGLQFPNYSSELNVNALELDDSALYLCASSFGLADTGELFFGEGSRLTVL.

V is TRBV13 and J is TRBJ2-5, with D maybe TRBD2 (5 bases). Germline values: CDR1 PRHDT, CDR2 FYEKMQ (reference sequence). Trimming shortened V by 5 bases and J by 5 bases, and 18 bases separated the two germline ends. CDR3 length: 15 residues. The CDR3 DNA sequence: TGTGCCAGCAGCACCCTCCAGACTCCGGGGGAGACCCAGTACTTC. It specifies CASSTLQTPGETQYF.

V is TRBV20-1 and J is TRBJ1-1; D is possibly TRBD1 (5 bases). With 5 bases removed from V and 8 bases from J, the gap between germline ends came to 12 bases. The germline CDR1 and CDR2 sequences are DFQATT and SNEGSKA (reference sequence). This CDR3 has 11 amino acids. This CDR3 reads CSAQLGGEAFF. As DNA, the CDR3 is TGCAGTGCTCAACTTGGGGGGGAAGCTTTCTTT.

The chain combines TRBV7-9 with TRBJ1-3; 7 positions agree with TRBD1. V was pared by 4 bases and J by 6 bases, with 12 bases of the junction left unmatched. Germline CDR1 and CDR2: SEHNR and FQNEAQ (reference sequence). The CDR3 loop spans 16 amino acids. The CDR3 DNA reads TGTGCCAGCAGCTCATCATTCGGGACAGCGATAAACACCATATATTTT. Protein product: CASSSSFGTAINTIYF.

The chain employs TRBV20-1 and TRBJ2-1; tentatively, D is TRBD2 (5 bases). Trimming took off 5 bases at V and 8 bases at J, with 10 bases between the two ends. CDR1 is DFQATT, CDR2 SNEGSKA, per germline (reference sequence). This CDR3 is 11 amino acids long. CDR3 in amino acids: CSAAGLDEQFF. CDR3 DNA sequence: TGCAGTGCTGCGGGTTTAGATGAGCAGTTCTTC.

The CDR3 DNA reads TGCGCCAGCAGCTTGGCCCCCCCCGGCGGGAATAATTCACCCCTCCACTTT. Translated, it gives CASSLAPPGGNNSPLHF. The J gene is TRBJ1-6, the V gene TRBV5-1, with D unclear. Germline-derived CDR1 and CDR2 are SGHRS and YFSETQ. The CDR3 is 17 amino acids. Trimming cost V 0 bases and J 5 bases, with 15 bases left between them.

The chain is built from TRBV7-7 and TRBJ2-3; 10 bases line up with TRBD2. The CDR3 loop spans 15 amino acids. CDR1 is SSHAT, CDR2 FNYEAQ, per germline (reference sequence). The junction had 7 bases not matched to a gene; V was cut back by 8 bases and J by 2 bases. Here the CDR3 reads CASALLAGNTDTQYF. The CDR3 DNA is TGTGCCAGCGCCTTACTAGCGGGGAACACAGATACGCAGTATTTT.

The chain uses TRBV30 and TRBJ2-7; possibly TRBD2 for D (5 bases). V was cut by 1 base and J by 7 bases, with 8 bases left in between. The CDR3 length is 11 residues. Germline V gene sequence: CDR1 GTSNPN, CDR2 SVGIG (reference sequence). The CDR3 region has the DNA TGTGCCTGGAGTGCGGGGTGGGAGCAGTACTTC. It is translated as CAWSAGWEQYF. Filled out from reference TRBV30 and TRBJ2-7, the complete variable domain reads SQTIHQWPATLVQPVGSPLSLECTVEGTSNPNLYWYRQAAGRGLQLLFYSVGIGQISSEVPQNLSASRPQDRQFILSSKKLLLSDSGFYLCAWSAGWEQYFGPGTRLTVT.

This sequence joins TRBV9 and TRBJ1-2, with D uncertain. The CDR3 is 15 amino acids. Germline V gene lookup returns CDR1 SGDLS and CDR2 YYNGEE. V was clipped by 3 bases and J by 1 base, with 13 bases between them. The CDR3 region is CASSASGSLNYGYTF. CDR3 DNA sequence: TGTGCCAGCAGCGCTTCCGGGAGCCTTAACTATGGCTACACCTTC. Drawing the rest from reference TRBV9 and TRBJ1-2, the complete variable domain is DSGVTQTPKHLITATGQRVTLRCSPRSGDLSVYWYQQSLDQGLQFLIQYYNGEERAKGNILERFSAQQFPDLHSELNLSSLELGDSALYFCASSASGSLNYGYTFGSGTRLTVV.

The CDR3 loop reads CAWSRTAYNEQFF. The CDR3 DNA sequence: TGTGCCTGGAGTAGGACAGCCTACAATGAGCAGTTCTTC. The V gene is TRBV30, the J gene TRBJ2-1; TRBD1 is a possible D gene (6 bases). The CDR3 covers 13 residues. V lost 2 bases and J lost 2, with 7 bases in between. Germline values: CDR1 GTSNPN, CDR2 SVGIG (reference sequence).

The chain is built from TRBV5-1 and TRBJ2-2, with 8 bases identical to TRBD2. The CDR3 sequence is 16 residues long. Germline V lookup: CDR1 SGHRS, CDR2 YFSETQ. The ends lost 4 bases at V and 4 bases at J; junction bases unmatched: 9. The CDR3 DNA is TGCGCCAGCAGCCATACTAGCGGTACCCCCACCGGGGAGCTGTTTTTT. This sequence encodes CASSHTSGTPTGELFF. The full variable domain, its missing parts supplied by reference TRBV5-1 and TRBJ2-2, is KAGVTQTPRYLIKTRGQQVTLSCSPISGHRSVSWYQQTPGQGLQFLFEYFSETQRNKGNFPGRFSGRQFSNSRSEMNVSTLELGDSALYLCASSHTSGTPTGELFFGEGSRLTVL.

The V call is TRBV12-3 or TRBV12-4, the J call TRBJ1-2; 9 bases match TRBD1. The CDR3 totals 13 residues. Losses at the gene ends were 4 bases for V and 4 bases for J; bases not matched to a gene: 1. CDR3 nucleotides: TGTGCCAGCAGTTGGGGACAGGGCTATGGCTACACCTTC. Its translation: CASSWGQGYGYTF.

V is TRBV7-9 and J is TRBJ2-3, with 7 bases aligning to TRBD1. CDR1 and CDR2 (germline): SEHNR, FQNEAQ (reference sequence). The junction had 4 bases not matched to a gene; V was cut back by 5 bases and J by 2 bases. There are 14 residues in the CDR3. The CDR3, as DNA: TGTGCCAGCAGCAGACAGGGTATCACAGATACGCAGTATTTT. Translating it yields CASSRQGITDTQYF. The whole variable domain, filled in from reference TRBV7-9 and TRBJ2-3, reads DTGVSQNPRHKITKRGQNVTFRCDPISEHNRLYWYRQTLGQGPEFLTYFQNEAQLEKSRLLSDRFSAERPKGSFSTLEIQRTEQGDSAMYLCASSRQGITDTQYFGPGTRLTVL.